The 3 T cell receptor beta chains reported below all come from one sample, sequenced in a study of blood T cell repertoires in COVID-19. Repertoires were generated with immunoSEQ multiplex PCR, while TCRdb's copy carries only in-frame clones and drops some. The data hold roughly 320,000 clones, with over 85% observed a single time. The source material was peripheral blood. All receptors derive from a woman younger than 45 with COVID-19, enrolled during active disease.

The chain recombines TRBV30 with TRBJ2-7; D perhaps matches TRBD1 (6 bases). In germline, CDR1 is GTSNPN, CDR2 SVGIG (reference sequence). The CDR3 runs 15 residues. The germline V and J ends were trimmed by 2 bases and 5 bases, with 19 bases remaining between them. Written as DNA, the CDR3 is TGTGCCTGGAGTCCGCTCAGGGGAAACCTCGACGAGCAGTACTTC. It yields the protein CAWSPLRGNLDEQYF. The full variable domain, rest sourced from reference TRBV30 and TRBJ2-7, is SQTIHQWPATLVQPVGSPLSLECTVEGTSNPNLYWYRQAAGRGLQLLFYSVGIGQISSEVPQNLSASRPQDRQFILSSKKLLLSDSGFYLCAWSPLRGNLDEQYFGPGTRLTVT.

This chain links TRBV3-1 (or the pseudogene TRBV3-2) with TRBJ2-3; D is perhaps TRBD1 (5 bases). The CDR3 spans 15 residues. Germline-derived CDR1 and CDR2 are LGHDT and YNNKEL (reference sequence). V lost 1 base and J lost 4, with 12 bases in between. The CDR3 loop is CASSQGRANADTQYF. The CDR3 region has the DNA TGTGCCAGCAGCCAAGGCAGGGCGAACGCAGATACGCAGTATTTT.

This clone appeared once. The chain joins TRBV9 to TRBJ2-3, with D possibly TRBD2 on 6 matching bases. This CDR3 comprises 15 residues. Deletions cut 3 bases from V and 3 bases from J, with 14 bases between. Germline CDR1 SGDLS, CDR2 YYNGEE. In DNA form, the CDR3 reads TGTGCCAGCAGCGCCAGGGACTTTTTAACAGATACGCAGTATTTT. It specifies CASSARDFLTDTQYF.